This T cell receptor beta chain was sequenced for a study of blood T cell repertoires in COVID-19. The overall study: COVID-19 samples from acute and convalescent phases originated in the United States, Italy and Spain. From T cells, B-cell-depleted T cells, or PBMCs came the material, which was cDNA or gDNA.

Before being deemed recovered, Cohort 3 donors had two negative PCRs, clearance, or symptom resolution. CDR1 and CDR2 (germline): KGHSH, LQKENI. Losses at the gene ends were 3 bases for V and 6 bases for J; bases not matched to a gene: 4. The CDR3 has 14 residues. The assay was immunoSEQ multiplex PCR, and TCRdb's table has in-frame clones only and misses some. The data contain 490,000 or so clones, around 85% of them singletons. The genes are TRBV18 and TRBJ1-2; 10 nucleotides agree with TRBD1. The source material was PBMCs or T cells enriched from blood (not recorded which). This receptor was identified in a woman aged 55-70 years who had recovered from COVID-19. CDR3 in amino acids: CASSPRGTGDGYTF. CDR3 in DNA: TGTGCCAGCTCACCCAGAGGGACAGGGGATGGCTACACCTTC.